A selection of T cell receptor beta chains follows, all from one sample in a study of CD8 T cells in Susac syndrome. Each CDR3 protein gets one entry after TCRdb re-called the immunoSEQ multiplex PCR reads with MiXCR. Counted here are 330,000 or so distinct CDR3 sequences, roughly 85% occurring once; the ten biggest clones make up 0.21%. What was sequenced was CD8+ T cells from PBMCs. These receptors came from a human donor with multiple sclerosis. Both conserved end residues are part of each CDR3. Fields, in order: V gene, J gene, clone size, D gene, CDR3 DNA, CDR3 protein. A D gene is named only where the DNA matches it firmly. The size entry is marked missing in some rows and otherwise reads once, few, many or a size class.

V gene: TRBV6-5; J gene: TRBJ1-1; clone size: .; D gene: TRBD1; CDR3 DNA: TGTGCCAGCAGTTACGGGACAGGGGAGTTGGTCACTGAAGCTTTCTTT; CDR3 protein: CASSYGTGELVTEAFF
V gene: TRBV14; J gene: TRBJ2-1; clone size: .; D gene: .; CDR3 DNA: TGTGCCAGCAGCCAAGGACTGTATAGCGTTGGGAATGAGCAGTTCTTC; CDR3 protein: CASSQGLYSVGNEQFF
V gene: TRBV6-2/TRBV6-3; J gene: TRBJ2-1; clone size: .; D gene: .; CDR3 DNA: TGTGCCAGCAGATCCCTTAGCGTGAAGGACAATGAGCAGTTCTTC; CDR3 protein: CASRSLSVKDNEQFF
V gene: TRBV28; J gene: TRBJ1-3; clone size: once; D gene: .; CDR3 DNA: TGTGCCAGCAGTTTATCAGTGGACTCTGGAAACACCATATATTTT; CDR3 protein: CASSLSVDSGNTIYF
V gene: TRBV7-9; J gene: TRBJ1-1; clone size: .; D gene: TRBD1; CDR3 DNA: TGTGCCAGCAGCGAGGGACAGAAGAACACTGAAGCTTTCTTT; CDR3 protein: CASSEGQKNTEAFF
V gene: TRBV29-1; J gene: TRBJ2-1; clone size: .; D gene: .; CDR3 DNA: TGCAGCGTTTCACTGCACCAAGCCTTTTACAATGAGCAGTTCTTC; CDR3 protein: CSVSLHQAFYNEQFF
V gene: TRBV4-2; J gene: TRBJ2-7; clone size: .; D gene: TRBD2; CDR3 DNA: TGTGCCAGCAGCCAAGAGGGAGGGGTGGACGAGCAGTACTTC; CDR3 protein: CASSQEGGVDEQYF
V gene: TRBV28; J gene: TRBJ1-5; clone size: .; D gene: .; CDR3 DNA: TGTGCCAGCAGCCCTCGGTTGTTAAGTGGCAATCAGCCCCAGCATTTT; CDR3 protein: CASSPRLLSGNQPQHF
V gene: TRBV6-2/TRBV6-3; J gene: TRBJ2-1; clone size: once; D gene: TRBD2; CDR3 DNA: TGTGCCAGCAGTTACTTTGCGGGAGGGGTTACTGAGCAGTTCTTC; CDR3 protein: CASSYFAGGVTEQFF
V gene: TRBV15; J gene: TRBJ1-2; clone size: .; D gene: .; CDR3 DNA: TGTGCCACCAGCAGAGAAAGGACAGCCTACTATGGCTACACCTTC; CDR3 protein: CATSRERTAYYGYTF
V gene: TRBV14; J gene: TRBJ2-5; clone size: .; D gene: .; CDR3 DNA: TGTGCCAGCAGCCAAGTTCTTCATAGCAGCCAAGAGACCCAGTACTTC; CDR3 protein: CASSQVLHSSQETQYF
V gene: TRBV30; J gene: TRBJ1-3; clone size: .; D gene: .; CDR3 DNA: TGTGCCTGGGCCATGGGGATCTCTGGAAACACCATATATTTT; CDR3 protein: CAWAMGISGNTIYF
V gene: TRBV28; J gene: TRBJ1-1; clone size: .; D gene: .; CDR3 DNA: TGTGCCAGCAGTTCGATGAGGGTACCCACTGAAGCTTTCTTT; CDR3 protein: CASSSMRVPTEAFF
V gene: TRBV29-1; J gene: TRBJ2-7; clone size: .; D gene: .; CDR3 DNA: TGCAGCGTTGAAGGGAGGACTGAGAGCTCCTACGAGCAGTACTTC; CDR3 protein: CSVEGRTESSYEQYF
V gene: TRBV4-1; J gene: TRBJ2-7; clone size: .; D gene: TRBD2; CDR3 DNA: TGCGCCAGCAGCCATGGCGGGACTCTCCTTAGCGGGAGGGCCCTCGAGCAGTACTTC; CDR3 protein: CASSHGGTLLSGRALEQYF
V gene: TRBV5-1; J gene: TRBJ1-1; clone size: .; D gene: TRBD1; CDR3 DNA: TGCGCCAGCAGCTTGGAGCCGGGACAGATCATGAACACTGAAGCTTTCTTT; CDR3 protein: CASSLEPGQIMNTEAFF
V gene: TRBV20-1; J gene: TRBJ1-1; clone size: .; D gene: TRBD1; CDR3 DNA: TGCAGTGCTTACGGGACAGGGGACGCCCTTAGCACTGAAGCTTTCTTT; CDR3 protein: CSAYGTGDALSTEAFF
V gene: TRBV10-3; J gene: TRBJ1-2; clone size: once; D gene: TRBD1; CDR3 DNA: TGTGCCATCAGTGATCAGGGGGCGAATGGCTACACCTTC; CDR3 protein: CAISDQGANGYTF
V gene: TRBV5-1; J gene: TRBJ2-1; clone size: .; D gene: TRBD2; CDR3 DNA: TGCGCCAGCAGCTTAGACCCGGGACTAGCGGGGGAAAATGAGCAGTTCTTC; CDR3 protein: CASSLDPGLAGENEQFF
V gene: TRBV7-9; J gene: TRBJ2-3; clone size: .; D gene: .; CDR3 DNA: TGTGCCAGCAGCCCGGGGCTAGGCGGGGTGACAGATACGCAGTATTTT; CDR3 protein: CASSPGLGGVTDTQYF
V gene: TRBV5-5; J gene: TRBJ2-1; clone size: .; D gene: .; CDR3 DNA: TGTGCCAGCAGCCATCCGGGCGCGAATGAGCAGTTCTTC; CDR3 protein: CASSHPGANEQFF
V gene: TRBV7-2; J gene: TRBJ2-7; clone size: .; D gene: TRBD1; CDR3 DNA: TGTGCCAGCAGCTTAGCAGGTGGGACAGGGGCCTACGAGCAGTACTTC; CDR3 protein: CASSLAGGTGAYEQYF
V gene: TRBV4-3; J gene: TRBJ1-2; clone size: many; D gene: .; CDR3 DNA: TGCGCCAGCAGCCAAGCGGACGGGGGCGGTGGCTACACCTTC; CDR3 protein: CASSQADGGGGYTF
V gene: TRBV9; J gene: TRBJ2-1; clone size: .; D gene: TRBD2; CDR3 DNA: TGTGCCAGCAGTACTAGCGGGAGGCTGGATGAGCAGTTCTTC; CDR3 protein: CASSTSGRLDEQFF
V gene: TRBV20-1; J gene: TRBJ1-1; clone size: .; D gene: .; CDR3 DNA: TGCAGTGCTCGCCCCGACATGTACACTGAAGCTTTCTTT; CDR3 protein: CSARPDMYTEAFF
V gene: TRBV4-3; J gene: TRBJ2-3; clone size: .; D gene: .; CDR3 DNA: TGCGCCAGCAGCCAGGTTTCTGGTGGCAGGGCAACAGATACGCAGTATTTT; CDR3 protein: CASSQVSGGRATDTQYF
V gene: TRBV14; J gene: TRBJ2-7; clone size: .; D gene: .; CDR3 DNA: TGTGCCAGCAGCCCACTTGACGGTAGCTCCTACGAGCAGTACTTC; CDR3 protein: CASSPLDGSSYEQYF
V gene: TRBV10-1; J gene: TRBJ1-1; clone size: .; D gene: TRBD1; CDR3 DNA: TGCGCCAGCAGTGATTTCGCCTCGGGACAGACCACTGAAGCTTTCTTT; CDR3 protein: CASSDFASGQTTEAFF
V gene: TRBV7-4; J gene: TRBJ1-1; clone size: .; D gene: .; CDR3 DNA: TGTGCCAGCAGCTTAGTGAGGTATCGATCCCAGGCTTTCTTT; CDR3 protein: CASSLVRYRSQAFF
V gene: TRBV5-1; J gene: TRBJ1-4; clone size: .; D gene: .; CDR3 DNA: TGCGCCAGCAGCTTGGGAAGCTCCAATGAAAAACTGTTTTTT; CDR3 protein: CASSLGSSNEKLFF
V gene: TRBV4-3; J gene: TRBJ1-2; clone size: .; D gene: .; CDR3 DNA: TGCGCCAGCAGCCAAGGACTGGAGACCAACTATGGCTACACCTTC; CDR3 protein: CASSQGLETNYGYTF
V gene: TRBV27; J gene: TRBJ1-4; clone size: few; D gene: .; CDR3 DNA: TGTGCCAGCAGTTTCCAGGGGTGGACGGGGGAAAAACTGTTTTTT; CDR3 protein: CASSFQGWTGEKLFF
V gene: TRBV4-3; J gene: TRBJ2-7; clone size: once; D gene: .; CDR3 DNA: TGCGCCAGCAGCCAAGGGTATAGCGTTCCTAACGAGCAGTACTTC; CDR3 protein: CASSQGYSVPNEQYF
V gene: TRBV5-4; J gene: TRBJ1-4; clone size: once; D gene: TRBD1; CDR3 DNA: TGTGCCAGCAGCTCGTGGGACAGGGGCGAAAAACTGTTTTTT; CDR3 protein: CASSSWDRGEKLFF
V gene: TRBV4-3; J gene: TRBJ2-5; clone size: .; D gene: TRBD2; CDR3 DNA: TGCGCCAGCAGCCAGGGAGGGACGTTCCAAGAGACCCAGTACTTC; CDR3 protein: CASSQGGTFQETQYF
V gene: TRBV9; J gene: TRBJ2-1; clone size: .; D gene: TRBD2; CDR3 DNA: TGTGCCAGCAGCCGTCCCAGCGGGAGCTCCTACAATGAGCAGTTCTTC; CDR3 protein: CASSRPSGSSYNEQFF
V gene: TRBV5-1; J gene: TRBJ2-7; clone size: .; D gene: .; CDR3 DNA: TGCGCCAGCAGCGGCGGGACTCTCTATTACTTC; CDR3 protein: CASSGGTLYYF
V gene: TRBV29-1; J gene: TRBJ1-5; clone size: .; D gene: .; CDR3 DNA: TGCAGCGTTGTCCAGGCTAGCAATCAGCCCCAGCATTTT; CDR3 protein: CSVVQASNQPQHF
V gene: TRBV5-6; J gene: TRBJ1-2; clone size: .; D gene: .; CDR3 DNA: TGTGCCAGCAGCTTGGTCTCCTCCGCGGAGGGCTACACCTTC; CDR3 protein: CASSLVSSAEGYTF
V gene: TRBV6-2/TRBV6-3; J gene: TRBJ1-2; clone size: .; D gene: .; CDR3 DNA: TGTGCCAGCAGAGACGGGTCCGGCTACACCTTC; CDR3 protein: CASRDGSGYTF
V gene: TRBV4-3; J gene: TRBJ2-5; clone size: .; D gene: .; CDR3 DNA: TGCGCCAGCAGCCAACTCGGGGGGGGACAGGAGACCCAGTACTTC; CDR3 protein: CASSQLGGGQETQYF
V gene: TRBV6-5; J gene: TRBJ1-1; clone size: .; D gene: .; CDR3 DNA: TGTGCCAGCAGTTACTCCGCACTGAACACTGAAGCTTTCTTT; CDR3 protein: CASSYSALNTEAFF
V gene: TRBV28; J gene: TRBJ2-1; clone size: once; D gene: .; CDR3 DNA: TGTGCCAGCAGGAGCCACGAGCGGGCGGAGCAGTTCTTC; CDR3 protein: CASRSHERAEQFF
V gene: TRBV14; J gene: TRBJ2-7; clone size: .; D gene: .; CDR3 DNA: TGTGCCAGCAGCGAGGGGGTAGGGCTCTACGAGCAGTACTTC; CDR3 protein: CASSEGVGLYEQYF
V gene: TRBV20-1; J gene: TRBJ1-1; clone size: .; D gene: .; CDR3 DNA: TGCAGTGCTAGAGTCGGGATTATGAACACTGAAGCTTTCTTT; CDR3 protein: CSARVGIMNTEAFF
V gene: TRBV27; J gene: TRBJ1-1; clone size: once; D gene: .; CDR3 DNA: TGTGCCAGCAGTCAGACAGCCGCAGGGACTGAAGCTTTCTTT; CDR3 protein: CASSQTAAGTEAFF
V gene: TRBV7-9; J gene: TRBJ2-7; clone size: .; D gene: .; CDR3 DNA: TGTGCCAGCAGCTTATTCAAGGGGGTATACGACGAGCAGTACTTC; CDR3 protein: CASSLFKGVYDEQYF
V gene: TRBV7-9; J gene: TRBJ2-7; clone size: .; D gene: .; CDR3 DNA: TGTGCCAGCAGCTTGGACCAAGGGGGCTCCTACGAGCAGTACTTC; CDR3 protein: CASSLDQGGSYEQYF
V gene: TRBV7-6; J gene: TRBJ2-2; clone size: .; D gene: TRBD1; CDR3 DNA: TGTGCCAGTACAGGGGCCGGGGAGCTGTTTTTT; CDR3 protein: CASTGAGELFF
V gene: TRBV7-3; J gene: TRBJ2-7; clone size: few; D gene: .; CDR3 DNA: TGTGCCAGCAGCTTAAGTAGGGTCGAGCAGTACTTC; CDR3 protein: CASSLSRVEQYF
V gene: TRBV10-3; J gene: TRBJ2-6; clone size: .; D gene: .; CDR3 DNA: TGTGCCATAGGGACAATGCGGAAGCCAAGCTCTGGGGCCAACGTCCTGACTTTC; CDR3 protein: CAIGTMRKPSSGANVLTF
V gene: TRBV6-5; J gene: TRBJ2-1; clone size: once; D gene: TRBD1; CDR3 DNA: TGTGCCAGCAGTTACCTGGACAGGTACAATGAGCAGTTCTTC; CDR3 protein: CASSYLDRYNEQFF
V gene: TRBV24-1; J gene: TRBJ2-2; clone size: .; D gene: TRBD2; CDR3 DNA: TGTGCCACCAGTGAGATAGGGACTAGCAGGGAGGACACCGGGGAGCTGTTTTTT; CDR3 protein: CATSEIGTSREDTGELFF
V gene: TRBV27; J gene: TRBJ1-2; clone size: .; D gene: .; CDR3 DNA: TGTGCCAGCAGTTTATCTGGCTCCTATGGCTACACCTTC; CDR3 protein: CASSLSGSYGYTF
V gene: TRBV20-1; J gene: TRBJ2-7; clone size: .; D gene: .; CDR3 DNA: TGCAGTGCTAGAGATAAAGAGCAGTACTTC; CDR3 protein: CSARDKEQYF
V gene: TRBV11-3; J gene: TRBJ2-3; clone size: .; D gene: .; CDR3 DNA: TGTGCCAGCAGCCACCCGGGACAACCCACAGATACGCAGTATTTT; CDR3 protein: CASSHPGQPTDTQYF
V gene: TRBV10-3; J gene: TRBJ2-4; clone size: .; D gene: .; CDR3 DNA: TGTGCCATCAGTGAGGTCCTCCGCGGCATTCAGTACTTC; CDR3 protein: CAISEVLRGIQYF